The clone carrying this TCR beta chain was picked up a small number of times. Researchers sorted participants into cohorts using their self-reported clinical history. All recovered Cohort 3 donors got two negative PCRs, got clearance, or saw symptom resolution. The sample is drawn from a study of blood T cell repertoires in COVID-19. Study-level information: Acute-phase and convalescent COVID-19 samples originated in the United States, Italy and Spain.

Germline V gene data show CDR1 as MRHNA and CDR2 as SNTAGT. With V trimmed by 3 bases and J by 3 bases, 0 bases remained unmatched. This CDR3 spans 14 amino acids. Method: immunoSEQ multiplex PCR; TCRdb's copy keeps in-frame clones and lacks some. The table shows approximately 300,000 clones, with approximately 83% occurring only once. The J gene is TRBJ2-1, the V gene TRBV6-4, with TRBD2 identical over 9 bases. The specimen was PBMCs or T cells enriched from blood (not recorded which). The sequence derives from a woman in her thirties who had recovered from COVID-19. The CDR3 sequence is CASSERGGYNEQFF. In nucleotides, the CDR3 is TGTGCCAGCAGTGAGCGGGGGGGCTACAATGAGCAGTTCTTC.